This T cell receptor beta chain originates from a study of T cells after yellow fever vaccination. This clonotype has ten or more counts. As yet, its antigen is unknown. The V gene lost 2 bases and the J gene lost 1 base, with 11 bases spanning the gap. CDR3 size: 15 residues. CDR1 is MNHEY and CDR2 is SVGAGI in the germline V gene. Study results and limitations: Abundant bulk-derived clonotypes could contaminate FACS-sorted repertoires.

It was through 5'RACE template switching that TCR cDNA was made, with a universal primer site and UMIs added. TCRdb processed the 5' RACE reads anew with MiXCR; each CDR3 protein has one entry. The sample includes 620,000 or so distinct CDR3 sequences, approximately 13% of them seen just once. The rearrangement uses TRBV6-5 and TRBJ2-5; D is undetermined. This TCR derives from a man aged 25-45 years who received the YFV17D yellow fever vaccine. The sample in question was PBMCs, obtained on the day of the yellow fever booster vaccination. DNA of the CDR3: TGTGCCAGCAGTTACCTCCCCGGGTCCCAAGAGACCCAGTACTTC. It codes for CASSYLPGSQETQYF.